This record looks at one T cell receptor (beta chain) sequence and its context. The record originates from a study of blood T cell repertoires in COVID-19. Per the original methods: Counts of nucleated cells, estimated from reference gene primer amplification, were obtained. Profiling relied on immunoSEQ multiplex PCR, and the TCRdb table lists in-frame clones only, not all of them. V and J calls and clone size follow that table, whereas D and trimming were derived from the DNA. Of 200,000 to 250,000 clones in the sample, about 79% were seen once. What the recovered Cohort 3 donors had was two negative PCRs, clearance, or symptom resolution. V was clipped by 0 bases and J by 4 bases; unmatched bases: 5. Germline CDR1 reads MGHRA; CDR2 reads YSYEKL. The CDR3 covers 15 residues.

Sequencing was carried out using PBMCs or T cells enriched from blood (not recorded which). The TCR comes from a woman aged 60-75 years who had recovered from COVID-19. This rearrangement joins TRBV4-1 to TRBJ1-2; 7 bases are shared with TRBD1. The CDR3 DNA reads TGCGCCAGCAGCCAAGACACTGGGACAGCCTATGGCTACACCTTC. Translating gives CASSQDTGTAYGYTF.